Presented here are 24 T cell receptor beta chains from one specimen sequenced in a study of OX40 agonist ivuxolimab in advanced cancers. TCRdb's table, derived via immunoSEQ multiplex PCR, lists solely in-frame clones and lacks some. The sample includes some 64,000 clones, more than 90% of them seen just once. Source: CD4+ or CD8+ T cells sorted from blood, taken in a trial of the OX40 agonist ivuxolimab. The origin of the receptors is an adult with an advanced solid tumor such as melanoma, head and neck, liver or kidney cancer.

V is TRBV7-8 and J is TRBJ1-1; D gene uncertain. Between the trimmed V and J ends, which lost 5 bases and 4 bases, there was a span of 8 bases. This CDR3 contains 12 residues. In germline, CDR1 is SGHVS, CDR2 FQNEAQ. The CDR3 protein is CASSRQSTEAFF. CDR3 DNA sequence: TGTGCCAGCAGCCGGCAGAGCACTGAAGCTTTCTTT.

CDR3 sequence: CASSIGTGDRGYEQYF. The CDR3 bases are TGTGCCAGTAGTATTGGAACAGGGGACAGGGGCTACGAGCAGTACTTC. This chain joins TRBV19 and TRBJ2-7, with 10 bases identical to TRBD1. The CDR3 has 16 amino acids. Germline CDR1 and CDR2: LNHDA and SQIVND (reference sequence). With 3 bases clipped from V and 3 bases from J, the junction kept 8 bases outside the gene matches.

In this sample, this clone turned up once. This chain links TRBV11-1 with TRBJ2-3; 12 bases match TRBD2. CDR1 is SGHAT and CDR2 is FQDESV in the germline V gene (reference sequence). This CDR3 spans 15 amino acids. V dropped 5 bases and J dropped 3; count of bases not matched to a gene: 3. The CDR3, as DNA: TGTGCCAGCAGCCTGACTAGCGGGGGTACAGATACGCAGTATTTT. This gives the protein CASSLTSGGTDTQYF. Drawing the rest from reference TRBV11-1 and TRBJ2-3, the complete variable domain is EAEVAQSPRYKITEKSQAVAFWCDPISGHATLYWYRQILGQGPELLVQFQDESVVDDSQLPKDRFSAERLKGVDSTLKIQPAELGDSAMYLCASSLTSGGTDTQYFGPGTRLTVL.

Details on this clone: The sample carries other DNA sequences with the same CDR3. V is TRBV11-2 and J is TRBJ2-1; perhaps TRBD2 as D (6 bases). Trimming cost V 5 bases and J 5 bases, with 10 bases left between them. Germline V gives CDR1 SGHAT, CDR2 FQNNGV. The CDR3 is 13 amino acids. The CDR3 loop reads CASSVSGHNEQFF. The CDR3, as DNA: TGTGCCAGCAGCGTTAGCGGTCACAATGAGCAGTTCTTC.

This clone was observed once. V and J are TRBV7-9 and TRBJ1-2; TRBD1 might be the D (6 bases). Germline lookup yields CDR1 SEHNR and CDR2 FQNEAQ (reference sequence). With 5 bases removed from V and 8 bases from J, the gap between germline ends came to 12 bases. CDR3 length equals 12 residues. This CDR3 reads CASSPYGQGYTF. In DNA form, the CDR3 reads TGTGCCAGCAGCCCCTACGGACAGGGCTACACCTTC.

This rearrangement joins TRBV5-1 to TRBJ2-3; 9 bases are shared with TRBD1. Germline V CDR1 and CDR2: SGHRS, YFSETQ. The CDR3 totals 16 residues. The V segment lost 3 bases and the J segment 6 bases; nucleotides outside the gene matches: 11. The DNA of the CDR3 is TGCGCCAGCAGCTGGACTCCGGGACAGGGCATGGATACGCAGTATTTT. It yields the protein CASSWTPGQGMDTQYF.

The rearrangement links TRBV7-8 to TRBJ1-2; a possible D gene is TRBD1 (6 bases). Trimming stripped 5 bases from V and 0 bases from J, with 10 bases between. Germline CDR1 SGHVS, CDR2 FQNEAQ. The CDR3 has 14 residues. The CDR3 DNA is TGTGCCAGCAGCCGACAGGCCGCTAACTATGGCTACACCTTC. Its protein product is CASSRQAANYGYTF.

V usage is TRBV6-1 and J usage is TRBJ1-5; 7 bases align to TRBD1. Trimming removed 3 bases from V and 7 bases from J; junction bases left unmatched: 3. The CDR3 loop spans 13 amino acids. The germline V gene encodes CDR1 MNHNS and CDR2 SASEGT. CDR3 coding DNA: TGTGCCAGCAGTGATGACAGGGACCAGCCCCAGCATTTT. Encoded protein: CASSDDRDQPQHF.

The rearrangement joins TRBV6-1 to TRBJ1-5, with no clear D. CDR1 and CDR2 (germline): MNHNS, SASEGT. The CDR3 totals 15 residues. The V end lost 6 bases, the J end lost 0 bases, and 12 bases lay between the germline ends. The CDR3 is CASSLVRISNQPQHF. The CDR3 nucleotides read TGTGCCAGCAGCCTAGTACGGATTAGCAATCAGCCCCAGCATTTT.

The rearrangement joins TRBV27 to TRBJ1-3; D remains unclear. The length of the CDR3 is 15 residues. CDR1 and CDR2 (germline): MNHEY, SMNVEV (reference sequence). V was clipped by 7 bases and J by 0 bases, with 13 bases between them. This CDR3 reads CASKTDGHSGNTIYF. CDR3 nucleotides: TGTGCCAGCAAAACAGACGGCCACTCTGGAAACACCATATATTTT.

The chain combines TRBV6-5 with TRBJ2-5; 8 bases fit TRBD1. CDR3 length: 13 residues. V was pared by 6 bases and J by 5 bases, with 5 bases of the junction left unmatched. CDR1 and CDR2 (germline): MNHEY, SVGAGI. The DNA of the CDR3 is TGTGCCAGCAGCTACAGGGGGTTGGAGACCCAGTACTTC. Translating gives CASSYRGLETQYF.

This chain connects TRBV2 to TRBJ2-2; D possibly matches TRBD1 or TRBD2 (6 bases each). This CDR3 region has 16 residues. V dropped 6 bases and J dropped 5 bases, with 19 bases sitting between them. Germline values: CDR1 SNHLY, CDR2 FYNNEI. This CDR3 reads CASRWRGAGLTGELFF. In nucleotides, the CDR3 is TGTGCCAGCAGGTGGAGGGGGGCGGGTTTAACCGGGGAGCTGTTTTTT.

The chain uses TRBV19 and TRBJ1-5; 9 bases agree with TRBD1. CDR1 and CDR2 (germline): LNHDA, SQIVND (reference sequence). The CDR3 is 16 residues long. The V and J ends lost 5 bases and 3 bases, in that order; junction bases with no gene match: 8. The DNA of the CDR3 is TGTGCCAGTAGTCCAAGGACAGGGGTTAACAATCAGCCCCAGCATTTT. It encodes CASSPRTGVNNQPQHF.

The rearrangement links TRBV21-1 to TRBJ2-4; TRBD1, as called in the table, went unchecked against the DNA. TRBV21-1 is a known pseudogene. The CDR3 sequence is 18 residues long. The CDR3, as DNA: TGTGCCAGCAGAGACCCCCACAGGGGGCGAAAAACCAAAAACATTCAGTACTTC. Protein sequence: CASRDPHRGRKTKNIQYF.

The chain is built from TRBV18 and TRBJ1-5, with TRBD1 matching 8 bases. V gave up 2 bases and J gave up 1 base; unmatched junction bases: 10. Germline CDR1 and CDR2: KGHSH and LQKENI. The CDR3 runs to 18 residues. CDR3 protein: CASSPLDRAEGSNQPQHF. CDR3 DNA sequence: TGTGCCAGCTCACCATTGGACAGGGCCGAAGGGAGCAATCAGCCCCAGCATTTT.

The V gene is TRBV11-3, the J gene TRBJ2-1; the D gene is possibly TRBD2 (6 bases). Germline values: CDR1 SGHNT, CDR2 YENEEA. With 4 bases removed from V and 9 bases from J, the gap between germline ends came to 13 bases. The length of the CDR3 is 13 residues. The CDR3 sequence: CASSSTSFAEQFF. For the CDR3, the DNA is TGTGCCAGCAGCTCCACTAGCTTCGCTGAGCAGTTCTTC.

This clone was counted once. The chain is built from TRBV7-6 and TRBJ2-5; D call uncertain. Germline V gene data show CDR1 as SGHVS and CDR2 as FNYEAQ. The CDR3 loop spans 16 amino acids. Trimming took 6 bases from V and 2 from J, leaving 19 bases between them. CDR3 residues: CASSSRAMAPQETQYF. The CDR3 DNA follows: TGTGCCAGCAGTTCCCGAGCGATGGCCCCACAAGAGACCCAGTACTTC.

This clone showed up just once. The chain recombines TRBV5-4 with TRBJ2-5, with 8 bases that match TRBD2. Trimming removed 0 bases from V and 1 base from J; junction bases left unmatched: 2. This CDR3 is built from 15 residues. In germline, CDR1 is SGHNT, CDR2 YYREEE (reference sequence). CDR3 protein: CASSLASGGQETQYF. CDR3 nucleotide sequence: TGTGCCAGCAGCTTGGCGAGCGGGGGCCAAGAGACCCAGTACTTC.

The chain uses TRBV6-1 and TRBJ1-5; unclear D gene. Germline loops: CDR1 MNHNS, CDR2 SASEGT. Trimming pared 2 bases from V and 1 base from J, leaving 12 bases between. The CDR3 covers 16 residues. CDR3 sequence: CASSEQPLQSNQPQHF. CDR3 coding DNA: TGTGCCAGCAGTGAACAACCCTTACAAAGCAATCAGCCCCAGCATTTT.

The V gene is TRBV7-9, the J gene TRBJ2-1, with TRBD2 as a possible D gene (6 bases). V was cut by 5 bases and J by 3 bases, with 20 bases left in between. The length of the CDR3 is 17 residues. Looked up from germline, CDR1 is SEHNR and CDR2 is FQNEAQ (reference sequence). In nucleotides, the CDR3 is TGTGCCAGCAGCCGATTGGAGGGCCACCCCCTCTACAATGAGCAGTTCTTC. Amino acids: CASSRLEGHPLYNEQFF.

The V and J genes are TRBV30 and TRBJ1-4; D might be TRBD1 (6 bases). Germline V gene data show CDR1 as GTSNPN and CDR2 as SVGIG (reference sequence). V was shortened by 3 bases and J by 6 bases, with 17 bases between the two germline ends. The CDR3 loop spans 15 amino acids. The DNA for the CDR3 is TGTGCCTGGAGCCCGGGGGGGCAGTACCATGAAAAACTGTTTTTT. Protein product: CAWSPGGQYHEKLFF.

CDR3 residues: CASSKGQNSYEQYF. CDR3 nucleotide sequence: TGTGCCAGCAGCAAAGGACAGAACTCCTACGAGCAGTACTTC. This chain uses TRBV21-1 with TRBJ2-5; the D segment call TRBD1 is taken from the table without a DNA check. The DNA matches TRBJ2-7 better at its end, which makes the J call doubtful. TRBV21-1 is designated a pseudogene. The CDR3 runs 14 residues.

The rearrangement joins TRBV7-9 to TRBJ1-2, with D unresolved. The CDR3 is 13 amino acids. Germline V gene sequence: CDR1 SEHNR, CDR2 FQNEAQ (reference sequence). The ends were cut back, 3 bases at V and 2 bases at J, with 7 bases in the middle. The DNA of the CDR3 is TGTGCCAGCAGCTTTGAGGACAACTATGGCTACACCTTC. Residues: CASSFEDNYGYTF.

V usage is TRBV6-1 and J usage is TRBJ1-5; 9 bases map to TRBD1. Per the germline V gene, CDR1 is MNHNS and CDR2 is SASEGT. CDR3 size: 15 residues. J was trimmed by 7 bases and V by 7 bases; bases with no gene match: 11. The CDR3 DNA sequence: TGTGCCAGCAACCCAACAGGGGGCGGCAGGCAGCCCCAGCATTTT. As protein: CASNPTGGGRQPQHF.